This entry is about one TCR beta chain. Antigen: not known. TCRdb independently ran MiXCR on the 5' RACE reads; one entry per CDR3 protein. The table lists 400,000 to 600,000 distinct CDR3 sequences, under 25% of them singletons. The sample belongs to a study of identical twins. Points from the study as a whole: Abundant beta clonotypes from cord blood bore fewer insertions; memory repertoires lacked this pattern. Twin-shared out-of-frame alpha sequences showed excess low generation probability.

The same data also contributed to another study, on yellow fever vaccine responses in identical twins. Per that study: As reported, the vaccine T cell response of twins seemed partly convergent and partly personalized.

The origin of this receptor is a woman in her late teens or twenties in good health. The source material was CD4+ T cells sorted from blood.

This CDR3 reads CASSRLAGAGYGYTF. CDR3 coding DNA: TGCGCCAGCAGCCGCCTGGCGGGGGCAGGCTATGGCTACACCTTC. This rearrangement joins TRBV4-1 to TRBJ1-2; D might be TRBD1 (6 bases). This CDR3 has 15 residues. V was trimmed by 4 bases and J by 4 bases, leaving 16 bases between them. The germline gives CDR1 MGHRA, CDR2 YSYEKL.